These T cell receptor beta chains were read from a single sample in a study of control samples from healthy donors and cancer patients. Some clones are missing from TCRdb's copy, which holds only in-frame ones; the method was immunoSEQ multiplex PCR. The data hold about 160,000 clones, with about 87% observed a single time. Sequenced material: blood. Every receptor here comes from a man between 25 and 39 years old in good health. Both conserved end residues are part of each CDR3.

CDR3 protein: CASSLDRGQLYEQYF; V gene: TRBV11-2; J gene: TRBJ2-7
CDR3 protein: CASSLTRGQGIHNEQFF; V gene: TRBV5-4; J gene: TRBJ2-1
CDR3 protein: CAISPGGDQPQHF; V gene: TRBV10-3; J gene: TRBJ1-5
CDR3 protein: CASSPYTEAFF; V gene: TRBV7-2; J gene: TRBJ1-1
CDR3 protein: CSVEPPGQGTVYEQYF; V gene: TRBV29-1; J gene: TRBJ2-7
CDR3 protein: CASSRTGSGETQYF; V gene: TRBV18; J gene: TRBJ2-5
CDR3 protein: CASSRQGLSEKLFF; V gene: TRBV7-2; J gene: TRBJ1-4
CDR3 protein: CASSSGPDNQPQHF; V gene: TRBV5-5; J gene: TRBJ1-5
CDR3 protein: CSARGPFGQFF; V gene: TRBV20-1; J gene: TRBJ2-1
CDR3 protein: CASSSNLGRISGELFF; V gene: TRBV7-9; J gene: TRBJ2-2
CDR3 protein: CASSYYGEGNTIYF; V gene: TRBV6-6; J gene: TRBJ1-3
CDR3 protein: CASSEAGGGLAGANVLTF; V gene: TRBV19; J gene: TRBJ2-6
CDR3 protein: CASSPNRPTALYYGYTF; V gene: TRBV6-6; J gene: TRBJ1-2
CDR3 protein: CASSSRGGDNEQFF; V gene: TRBV11-3; J gene: TRBJ2-1
CDR3 protein: CASSTLRGNTEAFF; V gene: TRBV7-2; J gene: TRBJ1-1
CDR3 protein: CASTSPIGVAYEQYF; V gene: TRBV2; J gene: TRBJ2-7
CDR3 protein: CASSEPRDTQGETQYF; V gene: TRBV2; J gene: TRBJ2-5
CDR3 protein: CASSGTSGSDPFYNEQFF; V gene: TRBV5-1; J gene: TRBJ2-1
CDR3 protein: CASSLGQALRDGYTF; V gene: TRBV5-1; J gene: TRBJ1-2
CDR3 protein: CASSLIGGGDNEQFF; V gene: TRBV27; J gene: TRBJ2-1
CDR3 protein: CASGVSRDQPQHF; V gene: TRBV19; J gene: TRBJ1-5
CDR3 protein: CASSLVLYEQYF; V gene: TRBV11-2; J gene: TRBJ2-7
CDR3 protein: CASSAGTGGRTEAFF; V gene: TRBV7-9; J gene: TRBJ1-1
CDR3 protein: CAWSVGQGTEKLFF; V gene: TRBV30; J gene: TRBJ1-4
CDR3 protein: CASTLGHSGANVLTF; V gene: TRBV3-1/TRBV3-2; J gene: TRBJ2-6
CDR3 protein: CASSSRRGLDNEQFF; V gene: TRBV11-3; J gene: TRBJ2-1
CDR3 protein: CASSIDTSNRGQHF; V gene: TRBV19; J gene: TRBJ1-5